One and the same sample provided the 32 T cell receptor beta chains below, sequenced in a study of T cells after yellow fever vaccination. TCRdb reprocessed the 5' RACE reads with MiXCR, giving one entry per CDR3 protein. This sample has 150,000 to 200,000 distinct CDR3 sequences, with roughly 6.2% found just once. The sequencing here drew on CD4+ T cells sorted from PBMCs, taken on the day of the first yellow fever vaccination. The source of these receptors is a man between 18 and 29 years old who received the YFV17D yellow fever vaccine.

This clonotype was picked up a small number of times. The chain uses TRBV7-2 and TRBJ1-5, with D possibly TRBD1 on 6 matching bases. The CDR3 is made up of 16 amino acids. The V gene lost 5 bases and the J gene lost 0 bases, with 14 bases spanning the gap. CDR1 is SGHTA and CDR2 is FQGNSA in the germline V gene. The CDR3 DNA is TGTGCCAGCAGCGGACAGACAGGCTATAGCAATCAGCCCCAGCATTTT. It is translated as CASSGQTGYSNQPQHF.

This clonotype was recorded at least ten times. This chain uses TRBV5-1 with TRBJ2-2; the D is unclear. Trimming took off 2 bases at V and 5 bases at J, with 10 bases between the two ends. Germline V CDR1 and CDR2: SGHRS, YFSETQ. The length of the CDR3 is 14 residues. CDR3 residues: CASSFQGDTGELFF. CDR3 DNA: TGCGCCAGCAGCTTCCAAGGTGATACCGGGGAGCTGTTTTTT.

This clonotype was seen many times. V and J are TRBV5-6 and TRBJ2-5; weak D call: TRBD1 (5 bases). Germline CDR1 SGHDT, CDR2 YYEEEE. This CDR3 has 13 amino acids. V was cut by 3 bases and J by 4 bases, with 10 bases left in between. For the CDR3, the DNA is TGTGCCAGCAGCTCGTCCCAGGGAGAGACCCAGTACTTC. This sequence encodes CASSSSQGETQYF.

This clonotype was seen ten or more times. CDR3 amino acids: CASSPSRDTEAFF. In nucleotides, the CDR3 is TGTGCCAGCAGCCCCTCACGGGACACTGAAGCTTTCTTT. The chain carries TRBV7-2 and TRBJ1-1; D not resolved. The ends were cut back, 5 bases at V and 3 bases at J, with 10 bases in the middle. Per the germline V gene, CDR1 is SGHTA and CDR2 is FQGNSA. CDR3 length: 13 residues.

The chain couples TRBV20-1 to TRBJ1-3, with TRBD1 as a possible D gene (5 bases). Trimming shortened V by 4 bases and J by 1 base, and 11 bases separated the two germline ends. The CDR3 consists of 14 residues. Per the germline V gene, CDR1 is DFQATT and CDR2 is SNEGSKA (reference sequence). The CDR3 nucleotides are TGCAGTGCTACCGGCGGGGGTTCTGGAAACACCATATATTTT. It encodes CSATGGGSGNTIYF.

This clonotype has just a few counts. This chain connects TRBV18 to TRBJ1-1, with a weak D call TRBD1 (6 bases). Germline CDR1 and CDR2: KGHSH and LQKENI. The length of the CDR3 is 15 residues. V dropped 5 bases and J dropped 1 base, with 14 bases sitting between them. The CDR3 spells CASSVPPGENTEAFF. In DNA, the CDR3 is TGTGCCAGCTCAGTTCCGCCAGGGGAGAACACTGAAGCTTTCTTT.

This clonotype was counted many times. The chain joins TRBV2 to TRBJ2-7, with D possibly being TRBD1 or TRBD2 (5 bases each). The CDR3 is 14 residues long. CDR1 and CDR2 (germline): SNHLY, FYNNEI. Trimming shortened V by 7 bases and J by 0 bases, and 13 bases separated the two germline ends. CDR3 DNA sequence: TGTGCCAGCAAATCCGGGGCTAACTCCTACGAGCAGTACTTC. Its protein is CASKSGANSYEQYF.

This clonotype was recorded a few times. V gene TRBV7-2 combines with J gene TRBJ1-2; possibly TRBD1 for D (5 bases). V gave up 1 base and J gave up 4 bases, with 16 bases separating them. The length of the CDR3 is 16 residues. Germline CDR1 is SGHTA and CDR2 is FQGNSA. CDR3 protein: CASSLEGAGASYGYTF. The DNA of the CDR3 is TGTGCCAGCAGCTTAGAAGGGGCCGGGGCCAGCTATGGCTACACCTTC. Drawing the rest from reference TRBV7-2 and TRBJ1-2, the complete variable domain is GAGVSQSPSNKVTEKGKDVELRCDPISGHTALYWYRQSLGQGLEFLIYFQGNSAPDKSGLPSDRFSAERTGGSVSTLTIQRTQQEDSAVYLCASSLEGAGASYGYTFGSGTRLTVV.

DNA for the CDR3: TGCGCCAGCAGTAAGGGGACTAGCGGGGGGCCATTAAGTTACGAGCAGTACTTC. Translating it yields CASSKGTSGGPLSYEQYF. The gene calls are TRBV23-1 and TRBJ2-7; 15 nucleotides agree with TRBD2. TRBV23-1 counts as an open reading frame of uncertain function. The CDR3 is 18 residues long. Germline trimming cut 5 bases from V and 4 bases from J; bases unmatched to any gene: 12.

This clonotype was counted between two and nine times. This chain uses TRBV5-1 with TRBJ2-5; D might be TRBD1 or TRBD2, each matching 5 bases. Trimming cost V 4 bases and J 4 bases, with 17 bases left between them. Germline V lookup: CDR1 SGHRS, CDR2 YFSETQ. The length of the CDR3 is 15 residues. CDR3 sequence (DNA): TGCGCCAGCAGCAGTGCCGCCGGGGCCGGAGAGACCCAGTACTTC. It specifies CASSSAAGAGETQYF. The complete variable domain, with remaining parts taken from reference TRBV5-1 and TRBJ2-5, reads KAGVTQTPRYLIKTRGQQVTLSCSPISGHRSVSWYQQTPGQGLQFLFEYFSETQRNKGNFPGRFSGRQFSNSRSEMNVSTLELGDSALYLCASSSAAGAGETQYFGPGTRLLVL.

Ten or more counts support this clonotype. This chain joins TRBV7-2 and TRBJ1-6; unclear D gene. Between the trimmed V and J ends, which lost 8 bases and 9 bases, there was a span of 11 bases. The CDR3 is made up of 12 amino acids. The germline V gene has CDR1 SGHTA and CDR2 FQGNSA. DNA for the CDR3: TGTGCCAGCGGTAGGGTTAGTTCACCCCTCCACTTT. Residues: CASGRVSSPLHF.

This clonotype was observed at least ten times. J is TRBJ1-5 and V is TRBV2; the D gene is possibly TRBD1 (5 bases). V was shortened by 7 bases and J by 7 bases, with 14 bases between the two germline ends. The CDR3 totals 13 residues. Germline V gene lookup returns CDR1 SNHLY and CDR2 FYNNEI. The CDR3 is CASTPEGPQPQHF. The DNA of the CDR3 is TGTGCCAGCACCCCCGAGGGGCCGCAGCCCCAGCATTTT.

This clonotype occurred many times. This chain links TRBV7-3 with TRBJ1-1; a weak D match, TRBD1 (5 bases). Trimming cost V 5 bases and J 5 bases, with 12 bases left between them. Per the germline V gene, CDR1 is SGHTA and CDR2 is FQGTGA. CDR3 length: 13 residues. The CDR3 sequence: CASSLGVRTEAFF. The CDR3 nucleotides are TGTGCCAGCAGCCTGGGGGTACGGACTGAAGCTTTCTTT.

This clonotype occurred many times. V usage is TRBV2 and J usage is TRBJ1-5; 9 bases map to TRBD1. J was trimmed by 5 bases and V by 4 bases; bases with no gene match: 3. The CDR3 has 14 residues. CDR1 is SNHLY, CDR2 FYNNEI, per germline. CDR3 protein: CASSGTGADQPQHF. CDR3 nucleotides: TGTGCCAGCAGTGGGACAGGGGCCGATCAGCCCCAGCATTTT.

Note on this clonotype: A much larger clone lies a single base off, so this may be a read error. CDR3 nucleotides: TGTGCCAGCAGCCAGGACAGGGGGCAAGAGACCCAGTACTTC. It encodes CASSQDRGQETQYF. This chain joins TRBV7-2 and TRBJ2-5, with 10 bases matching TRBD1. V was pared by 5 bases and J by 2 bases, with 2 bases of the junction left unmatched. The CDR3 has 14 residues. Germline CDR1 is SGHTA and CDR2 is FQGNSA.

About this clonotype: At one end the junction does not follow the germline gene, possibly because of a read error. The chain has TRBV12-3 or TRBV12-4 and TRBJ2-1; D perhaps matches TRBD2 (6 bases). CDR3 length: 13 residues. The CDR3 DNA is TGTGCCAGCAGTTTGCGGGGAGGCCATGAGCAGCTCTTC. The encoded protein is CASSLRGGHEQLF.

This clonotype was detected ten times or more. This sequence joins TRBV7-8 and TRBJ2-5; D is uncertain. The CDR3 runs to 15 residues. The germline V gene has CDR1 SGHVS and CDR2 FQNEAQ. V was pared by 3 bases and J by 5 bases, with 16 bases between. CDR3 in amino acids: CASSFGTPNGETQYF. Here the CDR3 DNA reads TGTGCCAGCAGCTTTGGAACCCCCAACGGGGAGACCCAGTACTTC. The whole variable domain, remainder taken from reference TRBV7-8 and TRBJ2-5, is GAGVSQSPRYKVAKRGQDVALRCDPISGHVSLFWYQQALGQGPEFLTYFQNEAQLDKSGLPSDRFFAERPEGSVSTLKIQRTQQEDSAVYLCASSFGTPNGETQYFGPGTRLLVL.

This clonotype was observed many times. The chain carries TRBV3-1 and TRBJ2-7; D is undetermined. CDR3 length: 13 residues. With 0 bases removed from V and 3 bases from J, the gap between germline ends came to 6 bases. CDR1 and CDR2 from the germline V gene are LGHDT and YNNKEL (reference sequence). The CDR3 DNA sequence: TGTGCCAGCAGCCAAGACGGAGACTACGAGCAGTACGTC. Amino acids: CASSQDGDYEQYV.

This clonotype was found many times. The chain joins TRBV29-1 to TRBJ1-5; a possible D gene is TRBD1 (5 bases). CDR1 is SQVTM, CDR2 ANQGSEA, per germline. Trimming pared 6 bases from V and 2 bases from J, leaving 17 bases between. The CDR3 has 15 amino acids. The CDR3 coding sequence is TGCAGCGTCGGGATCGGGGCTTCGGGCAATCAGCCCCAGCATTTT. This gives the protein CSVGIGASGNQPQHF.

This clonotype was seen more than once but under ten times. The chain uses TRBV4-1 and TRBJ1-1; D not resolved. The CDR3 is 13 residues long. Germline lookup yields CDR1 MGHRA and CDR2 YSYEKL. V lost 4 bases, J lost 7 bases, and 13 bases lay in between. The CDR3 spells CASSRIPPDEAFF. The CDR3 coding sequence is TGCGCCAGCAGCCGAATCCCCCCGGATGAAGCTTTCTTT.

The genes are TRBV7-9 and TRBJ2-2; either TRBD1 or TRBD2 may supply D (6 bases each). The germline V gene has CDR1 SEHNR and CDR2 FQNEAQ (reference sequence). V gave up 10 bases and J gave up 1 base, with 16 bases separating them. This CDR3 region has 15 residues. The CDR3 nucleotides read TGTGCCACCCGAGGGGGGCCGGGGAACACCGGGGAGCTGTTTTTT. It encodes CATRGGPGNTGELFF.

The genes are TRBV5-4 and TRBJ2-5; 11 bases align to TRBD2. CDR3 length: 14 amino acids. The V segment lost 4 bases and the J segment 8 bases; nucleotides outside the gene matches: 7. The germline V gene encodes CDR1 SGHNT and CDR2 YYREEE (reference sequence). The CDR3 nucleotides are TGTGCCAGCAGCCGTAGCGGGGGGGCCCGAACCCAGTACTTC. Translation gives CASSRSGGARTQYF.

Only a few counts were recorded for this clonotype. The chain has TRBV7-2 and TRBJ1-2, with 8 nucleotides matching TRBD1. Losses at the gene ends were 0 bases for V and 6 bases for J; bases not matched to a gene: 12. This CDR3 contains 17 residues. Germline V gene sequence: CDR1 SGHTA, CDR2 FQGNSA. The CDR3: CASSLAVFGRGQDGYTF. CDR3 nucleotide sequence: TGTGCCAGCAGCTTAGCGGTGTTTGGCAGGGGGCAGGATGGCTACACCTTC.

This clonotype was recorded at least ten times. This chain uses TRBV7-2 with TRBJ2-7; D gene uncertain. V was cut by 8 bases and J by 4 bases, with 9 bases left in between. Germline V gene sequence: CDR1 SGHTA, CDR2 FQGNSA. This CDR3 spans 11 amino acids. CDR3 protein: CASSLRYEQYF. CDR3 DNA: TGTGCCAGCTCCCTGAGATACGAGCAGTACTTC.

Many counts were recorded for this clonotype. The chain joins TRBV5-1 to TRBJ2-1; possibly TRBD1 for D (5 bases). Trimming left V 4 bases short and J 8 bases short, with 16 bases between. The CDR3 is 14 amino acids. Germline V lookup: CDR1 SGHRS, CDR2 YFSETQ. The CDR3 is CASSPSRRGDEQFF. Here the CDR3 DNA reads TGCGCCAGCAGCCCCTCCCGTAGGGGCGATGAGCAGTTCTTC.

This clonotype was counted a few times. The gene calls are TRBV5-5 and TRBJ2-7; D may be TRBD2 (6 bases). Germline CDR1 SGHKS, CDR2 YYEKEE (reference sequence). This CDR3 has 11 residues. The CDR3 loop is CLRRVSYEQYF. For the CDR3, the DNA is TGTCTTCGGAGGGTCTCCTACGAGCAGTACTTC. The full variable domain, with the rest looked up from reference TRBV5-5 and TRBJ2-7, is DAGVTQSPTHLIKTRGQQVTLRCSPISGHKSVSWYQQVLGQGPQFIFQYYEKEERGRGNFPDRFSARQFPNYSSELNVNALLLGDSALYLCLRRVSYEQYFGPGTRLTVT.

This clonotype came up many times. The V and J genes are TRBV7-2 and TRBJ2-7; D possibly corresponds to TRBD1 (5 bases). Trimming cost V 5 bases and J 6 bases, with 23 bases left between them. From germline, CDR1 is SGHTA and CDR2 FQGNSA. The CDR3 loop spans 16 amino acids. The CDR3 here is CASSTDSTSRFFEQYF. The DNA of the CDR3 is TGTGCCAGCAGCACCGACAGCACTTCGAGGTTTTTCGAGCAGTACTTC.

This clonotype was recorded a few times. The gene calls are TRBV2 and TRBJ1-1; D might be TRBD1 (6 bases). V was trimmed by 6 bases and J by 5 bases, leaving 19 bases between them. The CDR3 sequence is 15 residues long. Germline CDR1 SNHLY, CDR2 FYNNEI. The CDR3 protein is CASRVDRLGGTEAFF. In nucleotides, the CDR3 is TGTGCCAGCAGGGTCGACAGGTTGGGGGGGACTGAAGCTTTCTTT.

The J gene is TRBJ1-1, the V gene TRBV6-1; 7 positions agree with TRBD1. CDR1 is MNHNS, CDR2 SASEGT, per germline. Unmatched junction bases numbered 6, after V lost 10 bases and J lost 1 base. This CDR3 has 13 residues. CDR3 sequence (DNA): TGTGCCACCTTTAGGACAGGGAACACTGAAGCTTTCTTT. Its protein is CATFRTGNTEAFF.

This clonotype was counted a few times. The rearrangement links TRBV5-1 to TRBJ2-1; a possible D gene is TRBD2 (6 bases). V was trimmed by 3 bases and J by 1 base, leaving 11 bases between them. CDR3 length equals 15 residues. In germline, CDR1 is SGHRS, CDR2 YFSETQ. CDR3 nucleotides: TGCGCCAGCAGCTCAACCGGGACTTCCTACAATGAGCAGTTCTTC. Protein product: CASSSTGTSYNEQFF.

This chain connects TRBV20-1 to TRBJ2-1; D unclear. Germline V gives CDR1 DFQATT, CDR2 SNEGSKA (reference sequence). The CDR3 is 14 residues long. The V and J ends lost 5 bases and 5 bases respectively, with 16 bases between them. CDR3: CSAARVSLHNEQFF. In DNA form, the CDR3 reads TGCAGTGCTGCAAGGGTTTCACTCCACAATGAGCAGTTCTTC.

In its sample, this clonotype was seen a few times. V and J are TRBV5-1 and TRBJ1-1; 8 bases agree with TRBD1. V shed 4 bases, J shed 6 bases, and the junction held 8 bases outside the gene matches. The CDR3 is 14 residues long. Per the germline V gene, CDR1 is SGHRS and CDR2 is YFSETQ. The CDR3 bases are TGCGCCAGCAGCACAGGACAGGGAGTGTCTGAAGCTTTCTTT. It codes for CASSTGQGVSEAFF.